This T cell receptor beta chain was found in a study of CD8 T cells in Susac syndrome. Random hexamers were used to reverse transcribe the RNA input (about 0.5 to 1 ug). TCRdb called the immunoSEQ multiplex PCR reads again in MiXCR, with one record for every CDR3 protein. The sample consists of approximately 150,000 distinct CDR3 sequences, 80% to 85% of them appearing once. Germline V CDR1 and CDR2: SGHAT, FQNNGV. The V gene lost 5 bases and the J gene lost 6 bases, with 17 bases spanning the gap. The length of the CDR3 is 15 residues. The specimen was CD8+ T cells from PBMCs. The sequence came from a human donor with multiple sclerosis. V and J are TRBV11-2 and TRBJ1-5; a possible D gene is TRBD1 (5 bases). CDR3 in amino acids: CASSAGTTGVQPQHF. DNA for the CDR3: TGTGCCAGCAGCGCGGGGACCACGGGGGTTCAGCCCCAGCATTTT.